Following are 2 T cell receptor beta chains from one sample sequenced in a study of T-cell reconstitution after alpha-beta-depleted transplantation in children (dated by TCRdb to 2015 to 2016). The library relied on PCR. The sequencer listed for this sample is Illumina HiSeq 2500. TCR libraries were prepared with molecular barcoding, using unique molecular identifiers to normalize TCRbeta repertoire quantification. Through fastp at Q25 and MiXCR, TCRdb rebuilt clones from the public reads, retaining in-frame beta chains. Records with the same CDR3 protein are collapsed into one entry carrying the most frequent genes and DNA. This sample has fewer than 550,000 distinct CDR3 sequences in its table, and approximately 10% of those were observed once. The ten largest clones represent about 14% of the sample. In the paper's terms, the treatment or condition label means: allogeneic hematopoietic cell transplantation with graft depleted of TCRalphabeta T cells and CD19 B cells.

The specimen comprised PBMCs, mostly from graft donor cells, sampled 180 days after TCRalphabeta/CD19-depleted stem cell transplant. These receptors were taken from a female patient aged 2-15 years who had a stem cell transplant for aplastic anemia, so the T cells may come from the graft donor.

The V and J genes are TRBV20-1 and TRBJ2-2; a weak D match, TRBD2 (5 bases). The germline CDR1 and CDR2 sequences are DFQATT and SNEGSKA (reference sequence). V gave up 6 bases and J gave up 1 base, with 12 bases separating them. The CDR3 loop spans 14 amino acids. The CDR3 sequence is CSAFGLLNTGELFF. CDR3 nucleotide sequence: TGCAGTGCGTTCGGACTCCTGAACACCGGGGAGCTGTTTTTT.

The J gene is TRBJ2-7, the V gene TRBV7-9, with 7 nucleotides matching TRBD2. This CDR3 contains 14 residues. Germline V gives CDR1 SEHNR, CDR2 FQNEAQ (reference sequence). V shed 4 bases and J 3 bases; nucleotides not matched to a gene: 6. For the CDR3, the DNA is TGTGCCAGCAGCTCCCTGGGGAGGGGCTACGAGCAGTACGTC. This sequence encodes CASSSLGRGYEQYV.